This T cell receptor beta chain was profiled in a study of response to subunit inactivated influenza vaccine. TCRdb re-called the RT-PCR reads with MiXCR, one entry per CDR3 protein. This repertoire shows approximately 680,000 distinct CDR3 sequences, approximately 15% found once; its top ten account for more than 9%. CDR1 is SGHTA and CDR2 is FQGNSA in the germline V gene. V was pared by 3 bases and J by 1 base, with 11 bases between. The CDR3 totals 15 residues. Study-wide findings and caveats: The study's authors posited that every seasonal influenza vaccination enlists few new T cells.

This clonotype showed up just a few times. Antigen: not known. J is TRBJ2-3 and V is TRBV7-2, with a tentative D call TRBD2 (7 bases). The clonotype comes from a man in his fifties or sixties who received an inactivated influenza vaccine. The sample in question was PBMCs from blood, obtained 11 to 12 days after vaccination. The CDR3 region has the DNA TGTGCCAGCAGCTTCGGGGGGCGCCGCACAGATACGCAGTATTTT. Amino acids: CASSFGGRRTDTQYF.